A single sample gave rise to the 32 T cell receptor beta chains below, sequenced in a study of shared clonotypes between healthy human individuals. CD45RO-negative, CCR7-positively selected cells formed the naive CD8 fraction, excluding terminally differentiated effector memory CD45RA+ cells. This table comes from immunoSEQ multiplex PCR, and its TCRdb copy is limited to in-frame clones, with some not included. The table has about 2.1 million clones, roughly 93% seen once. The specimen was naive CD8+ T cells from PBMCs. Receptors were obtained from a young man in good health. Some clones in this sample may be carry-over from other donors' samples.

The rearrangement joins TRBV28 to TRBJ2-3, with D possibly being TRBD2 (5 bases). The CDR3 consists of 14 residues. Germline V gene data show CDR1 as MDHEN and CDR2 as SYDVKM. Trimming cost V 3 bases and J 4 bases, with 11 bases left between them. CDR3 loop: CASSLEDRADTQYF. CDR3 DNA: TGTGCCAGCAGTTTGGAGGATAGGGCAGATACGCAGTATTTT.

The V call is TRBV5-1, the J call TRBJ2-5; 9 nucleotides line up with TRBD2. This CDR3 comprises 17 residues. The trim removed 1 base at V and 2 bases at J, leaving 9 bases unmatched. In germline, CDR1 is SGHRS, CDR2 YFSETQ. The CDR3 bases are TGCGCCAGCAGCTTGAGCCTAGCGGGACTACTACAAGAGACCCAGTACTTC. This codes for CASSLSLAGLLQETQYF.

The chain is built from TRBV27 and TRBJ2-1; 12 bases are shared with TRBD2. The CDR3 consists of 19 residues. Germline loops: CDR1 MNHEY, CDR2 SMNVEV (reference sequence). The junction had 16 bases not matched to a gene; V was cut back by 2 bases and J by 8 bases. This CDR3 is CASSLSQNWASGRVYEQFF. The CDR3 nucleotides read TGTGCCAGCAGTTTAAGCCAAAATTGGGCTAGCGGGAGGGTCTATGAGCAGTTCTTC.

The gene calls are TRBV28 and TRBJ2-3, with 8 bases that match TRBD1. CDR1 and CDR2 from the germline V gene are MDHEN and SYDVKM. The CDR3 sequence is 14 residues long. The ends lost 6 bases at V and 5 bases at J; junction bases unmatched: 7. CDR3 DNA sequence: TGTGCCAGCAGCTGGGCAGGGGGCGTAGATACGCAGTATTTT. Its protein product is CASSWAGGVDTQYF.

V usage is TRBV4-1 and J usage is TRBJ2-3, with D tentatively TRBD1 or TRBD2 (7 bases each). CDR3 length: 16 residues. V lost 0 bases, J lost 3 bases, and 13 bases lay in between. The V gene's germline CDR1 is MGHRA and CDR2 YSYEKL. In DNA, the CDR3 is TGCGCCAGCAGCCAAGACGGCAGGGGGGGGACAGATACGCAGTATTTT. Translated: CASSQDGRGGTDTQYF.

Note on this clone: This sample includes further DNA sequences coding for the same CDR3. The chain combines TRBV28 with TRBJ1-5, with D uncertain. Trimming cost V 3 bases and J 4 bases, with 10 bases left between them. Per the germline V gene, CDR1 is MDHEN and CDR2 is SYDVKM. This CDR3 spans 14 amino acids. The CDR3 DNA follows: TGTGCCAGCAGTTTGAGGGTAGCAAATCAGCCCCAGCATTTT. This translates into CASSLRVANQPQHF.

CDR3 sequence reads: CASSFHFEREPLSGYF. DNA for the CDR3: TGTGCCAGCAGTTTTCACTTTGAGCGGGAACCTCTTTCGGGGTACTTC. V and J are TRBV28 and TRBJ2-7, with TRBD2 matching over 7 bases. This CDR3 contains 16 residues. Looked up from germline, CDR1 is MDHEN and CDR2 is SYDVKM. V shed 3 bases, J shed 12 bases, and the junction held 20 bases outside the gene matches. Full variable domain (outside the CDR3, taken from reference TRBV28 and TRBJ2-7): DVKVTQSSRYLVKRTGEKVFLECVQDMDHENMFWYRQDPGLGLRLIYFSYDVKMKEKGDIPEGYSVSREKKERFSLILESASTNQTSMYLCASSFHFEREPLSGYFGPGTRLTVT.

This sequence joins TRBV7-9 and TRBJ1-1; 9 bases line up with TRBD1. V was clipped by 5 bases and J by 1 base; unmatched bases: 5. Per the germline V gene, CDR1 is SEHNR and CDR2 is FQNEAQ (reference sequence). The CDR3 consists of 15 residues. The CDR3 bases are TGTGCCAGCAGCCCTACAGGGGGCGGGAACACTGAAGCTTTCTTT. It translates to CASSPTGGGNTEAFF.

This chain connects TRBV9 to TRBJ2-5; D is unresolved. CDR1 and CDR2 from the germline V gene are SGDLS and YYNGEE. There are 14 residues in the CDR3. V gave up 0 bases and J gave up 5 bases, with 11 bases separating them. This CDR3 reads CASSVGSSPETQYF. The DNA of the CDR3 is TGTGCCAGCAGCGTAGGTTCCTCTCCGGAGACCCAGTACTTC.

The CDR3, as DNA: TGTGCCAGTGGCCTCATGGAGGGCAATGAGCAGTTCTTC. Its protein product is CASGLMEGNEQFF. J is TRBJ2-1 and V is TRBV19; possibly TRBD2 for D (6 bases). Germline assignment: CDR1 LNHDA and CDR2 SQIVND (reference sequence). The CDR3 has 13 residues. The V end was cut by 8 bases, the J end by 6 bases, with 14 bases between. Complete variable domain (other parts from reference TRBV19 and TRBJ2-1): DGGITQSPKYLFRKEGQNVTLSCEQNLNHDAMYWYRQDPGQGLRLIYYSQIVNDFQKGDIAEGYSVSREKKESFPLTVTSAQKNPTAFYLCASGLMEGNEQFFGPGTRLTVL.

The chain carries TRBV9 and TRBJ2-7; 9 nucleotides agree with TRBD1. With V trimmed by 3 bases and J by 3 bases, 4 bases remained unmatched. Germline V CDR1 and CDR2: SGDLS, YYNGEE. The length of the CDR3 is 14 residues. In DNA form, the CDR3 reads TGTGCCAGCAGCGCCGCGGGACAGGGCTACGAGCAGTACTTC. Protein product: CASSAAGQGYEQYF.

The chain joins TRBV6-6 to TRBJ1-1; D not resolved. Germline CDR1 and CDR2: MNHNY and SVGAGI (reference sequence). This CDR3 spans 14 amino acids. V lost 2 bases and J lost 1, with 8 bases in between. This chain's CDR3 is CASSYGRGNTEAFF. CDR3 nucleotide sequence: TGTGCCAGCAGTTACGGGAGAGGGAACACTGAAGCTTTCTTT.

This clone appeared once. J is TRBJ2-2 and V is TRBV9; either TRBD1 or TRBD2 may supply D (5 bases each). In germline, CDR1 is SGDLS, CDR2 YYNGEE. This CDR3 region has 16 residues. V lost 4 bases and J 0 bases, leaving 13 bases between the germline ends. The CDR3 coding sequence is TGTGCCAGCAGCACCCGGGGCAGCGCGAACACCGGGGAGCTGTTTTTT. It is translated as CASSTRGSANTGELFF.

The chain recombines TRBV9 with TRBJ2-1; 8 bases are a match to TRBD1. V lost 3 bases to trimming and J lost 6 bases; unmatched junction nucleotides: 8. The V gene's germline CDR1 is SGDLS and CDR2 YYNGEE. The CDR3 is made up of 15 amino acids. CDR3 sequence: CASSGRQGLSNEQFF. The CDR3 nucleotides are TGTGCCAGCAGCGGAAGACAGGGGCTCAGCAATGAGCAGTTCTTC.

Regarding this clone: Other DNA sequences from this sample encode an identical CDR3 as well. The CDR3 region has the DNA TGTGCCAGCAGTTTATCTGGGTCCCCTGGAAACACCATATATTTT. This sequence encodes CASSLSGSPGNTIYF. The gene calls are TRBV27 and TRBJ1-3; D unclear. Germline assignment: CDR1 MNHEY and CDR2 SMNVEV (reference sequence). V shed 0 bases and J shed 2 bases, with 8 bases lying between them. This CDR3 spans 15 amino acids.

The rearrangement links TRBV15 to TRBJ2-7, with TRBD1 matching 8 bases. V lost 6 bases to trimming and J lost 6 bases; unmatched junction nucleotides: 13. In germline, CDR1 is LNHNV, CDR2 YYDKDF (reference sequence). CDR3 length: 15 residues. CDR3 loop: CATSPGTGQDLEQYF. CDR3 nucleotides: TGTGCCACCAGTCCGGGCACGGGACAGGACCTCGAGCAGTACTTC.

The chain links TRBV6-1 to TRBJ2-5; 7 nucleotides align to TRBD2. The J call may be wrong; the DNA end is better matched by TRBJ2-7. Germline CDR1 is MNHNS and CDR2 is SASEGT. The length of the CDR3 is 14 residues. The DNA of the CDR3 is TGTGCCAGCAGTCAGCGGGGCTCCTCCTACGAGCAGTACTTC. It yields the protein CASSQRGSSYEQYF.

In this sample, this clone turned up once. The chain carries TRBV6-1 and TRBJ1-1; D not resolved. Trimming left V 1 base short and J 2 bases short, with 11 bases between. The CDR3 extends over 15 amino acids. Germline V lookup: CDR1 MNHNS, CDR2 SASEGT. This chain's CDR3 is CASSEVTVFNTEAFF. DNA for the CDR3: TGTGCCAGCAGTGAAGTAACAGTCTTTAACACTGAAGCTTTCTTT.

This rearrangement joins TRBV7-8 to TRBJ1-2; possibly TRBD1 for D (5 bases). Trimming stripped 10 bases from V and 0 bases from J, with 21 bases between. Germline CDR1 SGHVS, CDR2 FQNEAQ. The CDR3 runs to 16 residues. The CDR3 region is CATSARDSYSNYGYTF. The CDR3 DNA is TGTGCCACAAGCGCTAGGGACTCCTATTCTAACTATGGCTACACCTTC.

This chain uses TRBV10-3 with TRBJ2-1; 9 bases align to TRBD2. Looked up from germline, CDR1 is ENHRY and CDR2 is SYGVKD. The CDR3 is 18 residues long. With V trimmed by 1 base and J by 4 bases, 11 bases remained unmatched. CDR3 nucleotides: TGTGCCATCAGTGAGTGGTTAGCGGGAGAGGGAGTTTACAATGAGCAGTTCTTC. This encodes CAISEWLAGEGVYNEQFF.

The rearrangement uses TRBV11-2 and TRBJ2-3; D gene unclear. This CDR3 spans 15 amino acids. The V and J ends lost 5 bases and 0 bases respectively, with 12 bases between them. Germline V CDR1 and CDR2: SGHAT, FQNNGV. The CDR3 region has the DNA TGTGCCAGCAGCCCGAAGTTATCTAGCACAGATACGCAGTATTTT. Amino acid sequence: CASSPKLSSTDTQYF.

This clone was found a few times. The chain recombines TRBV7-9 with TRBJ1-1; D may be TRBD1 (5 bases). V was trimmed by 5 bases and J by 0 bases, leaving 13 bases between them. The CDR3 is made up of 15 amino acids. Per the germline V gene, CDR1 is SEHNR and CDR2 is FQNEAQ (reference sequence). The CDR3 here is CASSVPGLLNTEAFF. CDR3 coding DNA: TGTGCCAGCAGCGTCCCGGGACTCCTGAACACTGAAGCTTTCTTT.

This chain uses TRBV9 with TRBJ2-7; D may be TRBD2 (6 bases). CDR3 size: 15 residues. Trimming took 0 bases from V and 4 from J, leaving 14 bases between them. Germline V gene data show CDR1 as SGDLS and CDR2 as YYNGEE. Written as DNA, the CDR3 is TGTGCCAGCAGCGTAGCAATTGGGGGACTTTACGAGCAGTACTTC. Its translation is CASSVAIGGLYEQYF.

V and J are TRBV7-3 and TRBJ2-7; D unresolved. The length of the CDR3 is 13 residues. CDR1 SGHTA and CDR2 FQGTGA come from the germline V gene. Trimming stripped 5 bases from V and 6 bases from J, with 14 bases between. CDR3 residues: CASSPPGRREQYF. The CDR3 DNA is TGTGCCAGCAGCCCGCCCGGACGTCGCGAGCAGTACTTC.

The sample holds one count of this clone. The rearrangement joins TRBV7-9 to TRBJ2-2; D may be TRBD2 (5 bases). Germline CDR1 and CDR2: SEHNR and FQNEAQ (reference sequence). The V gene lost 5 bases and the J gene lost 5 bases, with 12 bases spanning the gap. This CDR3 has 14 amino acids. The CDR3 reads CASSPVTGTGELFF. For the CDR3, the DNA is TGTGCCAGCAGCCCGGTGACGGGGACCGGGGAGCTGTTTTTT.

This chain uses TRBV11-3 with TRBJ2-7; TRBD1 matches 7 bases. Germline assignment: CDR1 SGHNT and CDR2 YENEEA. With 5 bases clipped from V and 2 bases from J, the junction kept 9 bases outside the gene matches. The CDR3 runs 15 residues. As DNA, the CDR3 is TGTGCCAGCAGCCAAAGGGGGCAGGGGGCCTACGAGCAGTACTTC. This sequence encodes CASSQRGQGAYEQYF.

With regard to this clone: Other DNA sequences in this specimen translate into the identical CDR3. The chain is built from TRBV6-6 and TRBJ2-7, with no clear D. V lost 5 bases, J lost 0 bases, and 8 bases lay in between. The germline V gene has CDR1 MNHNY and CDR2 SVGAGI (reference sequence). CDR3 length: 13 amino acids. The CDR3 sequence is CASSPESSYEQYF. As DNA, the CDR3 is TGTGCCAGCAGTCCCGAAAGCTCCTACGAGCAGTACTTC.

V gene TRBV5-1 combines with J gene TRBJ2-3; 9 bases agree with TRBD2. V was clipped by 2 bases and J by 1 base; unmatched bases: 5. This CDR3 is 16 amino acids long. Per germline, CDR1 SGHRS and CDR2 YFSETQ. CDR3 residues: CASSLAGGWGTDTQYF. The CDR3 region has the DNA TGCGCCAGCAGCTTAGCGGGAGGATGGGGCACAGATACGCAGTATTTT.

The rearrangement joins TRBV28 to TRBJ2-7, with a weak D call TRBD2 (5 bases). From germline, CDR1 is MDHEN and CDR2 SYDVKM. Trimming cost V 6 bases and J 3 bases, with 15 bases left between them. This CDR3 comprises 14 residues. The CDR3 region is CASRVAGTFYEQYF. The CDR3 DNA reads as TGTGCCAGCAGGGTGGCGGGCACCTTCTACGAGCAGTACTTC.

The chain carries TRBV5-4 and TRBJ2-7, with 7 bases identical to TRBD1. The CDR3 is made up of 13 amino acids. Germline CDR1 and CDR2: SGHNT and YYREEE (reference sequence). J was trimmed by 5 bases and V by 5 bases; bases with no gene match: 7. CDR3 in DNA: TGTGCCAGCAGTTACAGGGGAACAAACGAGCAGTACTTC. It yields the protein CASSYRGTNEQYF.

The chain uses TRBV5-1 and TRBJ2-7; D may match TRBD1 or TRBD2 (5 bases each). The germline V and J ends were trimmed by 8 bases and 5 bases, with 11 bases remaining between them. The CDR3 totals 11 residues. Germline V CDR1 and CDR2: SGHRS, YFSETQ. CDR3 in DNA: TGCGCCAGTGGGGGAGTGGACGAGCAGTACTTC. Its translation: CASGGVDEQYF.

The chain has TRBV11-2 and TRBJ2-7; 7 nucleotides match TRBD2. V trimming: 2 bases; J trimming: 4 bases; junction bases outside the gene matches: 11. This CDR3 contains 16 residues. Looked up from germline, CDR1 is SGHAT and CDR2 is FQNNGV. CDR3: CASSLFSPTGGYEQYF. The DNA of the CDR3 is TGTGCCAGCAGCTTATTTTCTCCGACCGGGGGGTACGAGCAGTACTTC.